Below are 14 T cell receptor beta chains sequenced from a single sample in a study of blood T cell repertoires in COVID-19. The protocol was immunoSEQ multiplex PCR, while the TCRdb copy is restricted to in-frame clones and leaves out a portion. The data hold 200,000 to 250,000 clones, with just under 85% observed a single time. The sample comprised peripheral blood. Receptor source: a man at least 80 years old with acute or convalescent COVID-19.

This chain connects TRBV2 to TRBJ2-1; 9 bases agree with TRBD2. The germline V gene has CDR1 SNHLY and CDR2 FYNNEI. The CDR3 is 15 amino acids. J gave up 7 bases and V 7 bases, and 11 bases lay outside the gene matches. As DNA, the CDR3 is TGTGCCAGCAAACCGCAGGGGACTAGCTCGAATGAGCAGTTCTTC. Amino acids: CASKPQGTSSNEQFF. Together with reference TRBV2 and TRBJ2-1, the CDR3 gives the full variable domain: EPEVTQTPSHQVTQMGQEVILRCVPISNHLYFYWYRQILGQKVEFLVSFYNNEISEKSEIFDDQFSVERPDGSNFTLKIRSTKLEDSAMYFCASKPQGTSSNEQFFGPGTRLTVL.

The chain carries TRBV6-2 or TRBV6-3 and TRBJ1-5; D is unresolved. The germline CDR1 and CDR2 sequences are MNHEY and SVGEGT. V dropped 0 bases and J dropped 0 bases, with 15 bases sitting between them. The length of the CDR3 is 18 residues. In DNA, the CDR3 is TGTGCCAGCAGTTACTCGTACAGAAGGTACGCTAGCAATCAGCCCCAGCATTTT. It encodes CASSYSYRRYASNQPQHF.

Of note for this clone: Germline is not matched at one junction end, which may reflect a read error. V gene TRBV13 combines with J gene TRBJ2-1; weak D call: TRBD2 (8 bases). Germline-derived CDR1 and CDR2 are PRHDT and FYEKMQ (reference sequence). The CDR3 loop spans 17 amino acids. The CDR3 spells CASSLGGGRRARNEQFF. CDR3 nucleotide sequence: TGTGCCAGCAGCCTAGGGGGCGGGAGGCGGGCCCGTAATGAGCAGTTCTTC.

This sequence joins TRBV5-1 and TRBJ2-1, with 10 bases identical to TRBD2. Germline assignment: CDR1 SGHRS and CDR2 YFSETQ. The CDR3 length is 15 residues. The V gene end was trimmed by 4 bases and the J gene end by 11 bases; junction bases not matched to a gene: 12. This CDR3 is CASSHPSGRGLKQFF. As DNA, the CDR3 is TGCGCCAGCAGCCACCCGAGCGGGAGGGGGCTAAAGCAGTTCTTC.

This chain uses TRBV21-1 with TRBJ2-7; the table's D call TRBD2 went unverified against the DNA. TRBV21-1 corresponds to a pseudogene. The CDR3 extends over 15 amino acids. The CDR3 sequence is CASSGRGEVCYEQYF. The DNA of the CDR3 is TGTGCCAGCAGCGGTCGTGGGGAGGTTTGCTACGAGCAGTACTTC.

V and J are TRBV4-1 and TRBJ2-3, with 8 bases aligning to TRBD1. The germline V gene encodes CDR1 MGHRA and CDR2 YSYEKL. V gave up 7 bases and J gave up 2 bases; unmatched junction bases: 5. The CDR3 runs to 14 residues. The CDR3 loop reads CASTRTGNTDTQYF. The CDR3 region has the DNA TGCGCCAGCACCCGGACAGGGAACACAGATACGCAGTATTTT.

The chain couples TRBV3-1 (or the pseudogene TRBV3-2) to TRBJ1-1; 7 nucleotides align to TRBD1. Germline assignment: CDR1 LGHDT and CDR2 YNNKEL (reference sequence). The length of the CDR3 is 16 residues. The V gene end was trimmed by 2 bases and the J gene end by 4 bases; junction bases not matched to a gene: 10. CDR3 sequence (DNA): TGTGCCAGCAGCCAATGGAGGGGGCTCGGCGGCACTGAAGCTTTCTTT. It is translated as CASSQWRGLGGTEAFF.

This sequence joins TRBV7-9 and TRBJ2-1; 7 bases are a match to TRBD1. CDR3 size: 14 residues. V trimming: 1 base; J trimming: 7 bases; junction bases outside the gene matches: 4. In germline, CDR1 is SEHNR, CDR2 FQNEAQ (reference sequence). The CDR3 DNA sequence: TGTGCCAGCAGCTTAGACAGGGGAGAGAATGAGCAGTTCTTC. Amino acids: CASSLDRGENEQFF. Full variable domain (remainder filled in from reference TRBV7-9 and TRBJ2-1): DTGVSQNPRHKITKRGQNVTFRCDPISEHNRLYWYRQTLGQGPEFLTYFQNEAQLEKSRLLSDRFSAERPKGSFSTLEIQRTEQGDSAMYLCASSLDRGENEQFFGPGTRLTVL.

The V gene is TRBV6-1, the J gene TRBJ1-2; D might be TRBD1 (6 bases). Germline values: CDR1 MNHNS, CDR2 SASEGT. This CDR3 comprises 13 residues. With 3 bases removed from V and 4 bases from J, the gap between germline ends came to 9 bases. This CDR3 is CASSDRGGYGYTF. The DNA for the CDR3 is TGTGCCAGCAGTGACAGGGGTGGCTATGGCTACACCTTC.

The gene calls are TRBV24-1 and TRBJ1-5; D not certain. This CDR3 contains 12 residues. The ends were cut back, 4 bases at V and 10 bases at J, with 10 bases in the middle. The germline CDR1 and CDR2 sequences are KGHDR and SFDVKD. CDR3 DNA: TGTGCCACCAGTGAACCAGAGGGACCCCAGCATTTT. It translates to CATSEPEGPQHF.

This chain connects TRBV6-5 to TRBJ2-7, with D possibly being TRBD1 (5 bases). This CDR3 has 15 amino acids. Trimming removed 0 bases at V and 6 bases at J, with 15 bases between. The V gene's germline CDR1 is MNHEY and CDR2 SVGAGI. The CDR3 coding sequence is TGTGCCAGCAGTTACTCGACTCAGGGCAGACGCGAGCAGTACTTC. Translation gives CASSYSTQGRREQYF.

The genes are TRBV20-1 and TRBJ1-3, with D possibly matching TRBD1 (5 bases). The germline CDR1 and CDR2 sequences are DFQATT and SNEGSKA (reference sequence). This CDR3 contains 14 residues. The germline V and J ends were trimmed by 3 bases and 1 base, with 10 bases remaining between them. CDR3 sequence reads: CSASVGGSGNTIYF. In DNA form, the CDR3 reads TGCAGTGCTAGTGTTGGGGGGTCTGGAAACACCATATATTTT.

The V and J genes are TRBV6-5 and TRBJ1-1; D call uncertain. The CDR3 runs to 15 residues. Germline-derived CDR1 and CDR2 are MNHEY and SVGAGI. With 3 bases removed from V and 0 bases from J, the gap between germline ends came to 11 bases. CDR3 protein: CASSYISVMNTEAFF. Here the CDR3 DNA reads TGTGCCAGCAGTTATATATCAGTAATGAACACTGAAGCTTTCTTT.

This chain joins TRBV12-3 or TRBV12-4 and TRBJ1-5; D remains ambiguous. The CDR3 length is 12 residues. Trimming removed 5 bases at V and 1 base at J, with 3 bases between. The CDR3 nucleotides read TGTGCCAGCAGTCGGAGCAATCAGCCCCAGCATTTT. This codes for CASSRSNQPQHF.